The T cell receptor beta chain under discussion was sequenced for a study of T cells after yellow fever vaccination. Germline loops: CDR1 SGHRS, CDR2 YFSETQ. V gave up 3 bases and J gave up 1 base, with 15 bases separating them. The CDR3 length is 16 residues. The TCR cDNA carried a universal primer site and UMIs from 5'RACE template switching. Via MiXCR, TCRdb re-called the 5' RACE reads, giving one row per CDR3 protein. The table lists 300,000 or so distinct CDR3 sequences, roughly 7.5% of them singletons. The source was PBMCs, collected roughly 46 days after the first yellow fever vaccination. The sequence derives from a man between 18 and 29 years old who received the YFV17D yellow fever vaccine. J is TRBJ2-3 and V is TRBV5-1; a possible D gene is TRBD2 (6 bases). CDR3 in DNA: TGCGCCAGCAGCTCCGGGACTCACAGAGGCACAGATACGCAGTATTTT. This codes for CASSSGTHRGTDTQYF.